The 32 T cell receptor beta chains listed next were all sequenced from one sample in a study of OX40 agonist ivuxolimab in advanced cancers. Repertoires were generated with immunoSEQ multiplex PCR, while TCRdb's copy carries only in-frame clones and drops some. The table records fewer than 85,000 clones, about 77% of them present only once. Sequencing was performed on CD4+ or CD8+ T cells sorted from blood, taken in a trial of the OX40 agonist ivuxolimab. The receptor set was obtained from an adult with an advanced solid tumor such as melanoma, head and neck, liver or kidney cancer.

V is TRBV5-6 and J is TRBJ2-5; D uncertain. CDR3 length: 13 residues. V lost 0 bases and J lost 0, with 3 bases in between. Germline lookup yields CDR1 SGHDT and CDR2 YYEEEE. The CDR3 sequence: CASSLDNQETQYF. Here the CDR3 DNA reads TGTGCCAGCAGCTTGGATAACCAAGAGACCCAGTACTTC. The whole variable domain, filled in from reference TRBV5-6 and TRBJ2-5, reads DAGVTQSPTHLIKTRGQQVTLRCSPKSGHDTVSWYQQALGQGPQFIFQYYEEEERQRGNFPDRFSGHQFPNYSSELNVNALLLGDSALYLCASSLDNQETQYFGPGTRLLVL.

The V gene is TRBV19, the J gene TRBJ2-4; 8 bases are a match to TRBD2. Trimming took 4 bases from V and 2 from J; bases not matched to a gene: 7. Germline lookup yields CDR1 LNHDA and CDR2 SQIVND (reference sequence). The CDR3 runs 16 residues. CDR3 nucleotide sequence: TGTGCCAGTAGTAAGGCTAGCGGGCCTCCCAAAAACATTCAGTACTTC. This translates into CASSKASGPPKNIQYF.

The gene calls are TRBV4-1 and TRBJ2-7; TRBD2 matches at 8 bases. With V trimmed by 3 bases and J by 3 bases, 10 bases remained unmatched. Germline CDR1 reads MGHRA; CDR2 reads YSYEKL. This CDR3 has 16 residues. In nucleotides, the CDR3 is TGCGCCAGCAGCCAGGTTTTCGGGGGGGAAATCTACGAGCAGTACTTC. Translated, it gives CASSQVFGGEIYEQYF.

The chain has TRBV5-6 and TRBJ1-2, with D unclear. Trimming removed 1 base at V and 8 bases at J, with 6 bases between. This CDR3 has 11 amino acids. The germline V gene encodes CDR1 SGHDT and CDR2 YYEEEE. In nucleotides, the CDR3 is TGTGCCAGCAGCTTGAGGGAAGGCTACACCTTC. Its protein is CASSLREGYTF.

The V call is TRBV18, the J call TRBJ1-3; D remains ambiguous. Trimming stripped 7 bases from V and 3 bases from J, with 13 bases between. Germline V gene lookup returns CDR1 KGHSH and CDR2 LQKENI. This CDR3 spans 14 amino acids. DNA of the CDR3: TGTGCCAGCTTTGAGGGCACATATGGAAACACCATATATTTT. Protein product: CASFEGTYGNTIYF.

This rearrangement joins TRBV5-5 to TRBJ1-2, with D hard to call. V was clipped by 4 bases and J by 4 bases, with 11 bases between them. This CDR3 comprises 13 residues. CDR1 is SGHKS and CDR2 is YYEKEE in the germline V gene (reference sequence). The CDR3 sequence: CASSRDITYGYTF. In DNA form, the CDR3 reads TGTGCCAGCAGCCGTGACATTACCTATGGCTACACCTTC.

The chain combines TRBV5-6 with TRBJ2-3; D not certain. There are 16 residues in the CDR3. The V and J ends lost 3 bases and 0 bases respectively, with 14 bases between them. The germline V gene has CDR1 SGHDT and CDR2 YYEEEE. CDR3 in DNA: TGTGCCAGCAGCTACCCACCCCCCGCGAGCACAGATACGCAGTATTTT. Its translation is CASSYPPPASTDTQYF.

In this sample, this clone turned up a few times. The V call is TRBV6-5, the J call TRBJ1-2; D gene unclear. The CDR3 extends over 14 amino acids. V shed 2 bases and J shed 4 bases, with 11 bases lying between them. The V gene's germline CDR1 is MNHEY and CDR2 SVGAGI. The CDR3 here is CASSYGRRSYGYTF. Written as DNA, the CDR3 is TGTGCCAGCAGTTACGGCAGGCGCAGCTATGGCTACACCTTC.

The V gene is TRBV11-2, the J gene TRBJ1-2; 8 positions agree with TRBD1. This CDR3 is 14 amino acids long. Germline CDR1 reads SGHAT; CDR2 reads FQNNGV. The junction had 6 bases not matched to a gene; V was cut back by 5 bases and J by 4 bases. This CDR3 reads CASSLTGEGYGYTF. For the CDR3, the DNA is TGTGCCAGCAGCCTGACAGGGGAGGGCTATGGCTACACCTTC.

The genes are TRBV7-2 and TRBJ2-3; D is unresolved. V was pared by 2 bases and J by 3 bases, with 12 bases between. The CDR3 covers 15 residues. Germline V gives CDR1 SGHTA, CDR2 FQGNSA. CDR3 sequence (DNA): TGTGCCAGCAGCTTACTGCTTCCGGTTACAGATACGCAGTATTTT. Its protein product is CASSLLLPVTDTQYF.

This clone came up a few times. The same CDR3 can be traced to other DNA sequences in this sample. The chain combines TRBV19 with TRBJ1-5, with 8 positions matching TRBD1. The germline gives CDR1 LNHDA, CDR2 SQIVND (reference sequence). The CDR3 totals 14 residues. After removal of 3 bases from V and 4 bases from J, the junction contained 2 bases not matched to a gene. The DNA for the CDR3 is TGTGCCAGTAGTATCACAGGGGGAAATCAGCCCCAGCATTTT. It yields the protein CASSITGGNQPQHF.

This rearrangement joins TRBV19 to TRBJ2-2; possibly TRBD2 for D (6 bases). Germline lookup yields CDR1 LNHDA and CDR2 SQIVND (reference sequence). The ends were cut back, 8 bases at V and 2 bases at J, with 18 bases in the middle. CDR3 length: 16 amino acids. The CDR3 region has the DNA TGTGCCAGTTCTAACCGGGACTCGATCAACACCGGGGAGCTGTTTTTT. Translated: CASSNRDSINTGELFF. The whole variable domain, filled in from reference TRBV19 and TRBJ2-2, reads DGGITQSPKYLFRKEGQNVTLSCEQNLNHDAMYWYRQDPGQGLRLIYYSQIVNDFQKGDIAEGYSVSREKKESFPLTVTSAQKNPTAFYLCASSNRDSINTGELFFGEGSRLTVL.

This chain joins TRBV14 and TRBJ2-1; 14 bases map to TRBD2. Germline loops: CDR1 SGHDN, CDR2 FVKESK. After removal of 4 bases from V and 8 bases from J, the junction contained 13 bases not matched to a gene. This CDR3 has 18 amino acids. Here the CDR3 reads CASSRGLAGVPLWDEQFF. CDR3 sequence (DNA): TGTGCCAGCAGCCGGGGACTAGCGGGGGTTCCCCTTTGGGATGAGCAGTTCTTC.

The chain employs TRBV7-2 and TRBJ2-7; D is ambiguous. Germline CDR1 SGHTA, CDR2 FQGNSA. The CDR3 length is 11 residues. With 4 bases removed from V and 4 bases from J, the gap between germline ends came to 5 bases. The CDR3 DNA follows: TGTGCCAGCAGCTCAGAGTACGAGCAGTACTTC. Translation: CASSSEYEQYF. The variable domain in full, with the rest retrieved from reference TRBV7-2 and TRBJ2-7, is GAGVSQSPSNKVTEKGKDVELRCDPISGHTALYWYRQSLGQGLEFLIYFQGNSAPDKSGLPSDRFSAERTGGSVSTLTIQRTQQEDSAVYLCASSSEYEQYFGPGTRLTVT.

As DNA, the CDR3 is TGTGCCAGCAGTCCGGGGAGTAGGACCGGGGAGCTGTTTTTT. It is translated as CASSPGSRTGELFF. The chain carries TRBV2 and TRBJ2-2; TRBD2 might be the D (5 bases). Trimming left V 5 bases short and J 5 bases short, with 12 bases between. This CDR3 has 14 residues. Germline V gives CDR1 SNHLY, CDR2 FYNNEI.

V gene TRBV28 combines with J gene TRBJ2-3, with a tentative D call TRBD2 (6 bases). V dropped 5 bases and J dropped 0 bases, with 9 bases sitting between them. This CDR3 is built from 14 residues. From germline, CDR1 is MDHEN and CDR2 SYDVKM. CDR3 sequence reads: CASSVGTSTDTQYF. The CDR3 coding sequence is TGTGCCAGCAGTGTTGGGACTAGCACAGATACGCAGTATTTT.

The chain joins TRBV7-9 to TRBJ2-2, with D uncertain. V was trimmed by 4 bases and J by 8 bases, leaving 8 bases between them. The germline V gene encodes CDR1 SEHNR and CDR2 FQNEAQ (reference sequence). The CDR3 extends over 12 amino acids. CDR3 loop: CASSSSAGELFF. The CDR3 nucleotides read TGTGCCAGCAGCTCCTCGGCTGGGGAGCTGTTTTTT. The variable domain in full, with the rest retrieved from reference TRBV7-9 and TRBJ2-2, is DTGVSQNPRHKITKRGQNVTFRCDPISEHNRLYWYRQTLGQGPEFLTYFQNEAQLEKSRLLSDRFSAERPKGSFSTLEIQRTEQGDSAMYLCASSSSAGELFFGEGSRLTVL.

There are a few counts of this clone. CDR3 DNA: TGCGCCAGCAGCTCGGTGGGACAGGTAGGGGCTGGGGCCAACGTCCTGACTTTC. It translates to CASSSVGQVGAGANVLTF. This chain joins TRBV5-1 and TRBJ2-6, with TRBD1 matching over 8 bases. The germline V gene encodes CDR1 SGHRS and CDR2 YFSETQ. CDR3 length equals 18 residues. Germline trimming cut 3 bases from V and 2 bases from J; bases unmatched to any gene: 10.

The chain links TRBV10-1 to TRBJ2-5; perhaps TRBD1 as D (5 bases). The CDR3 spans 16 residues. The germline V and J ends were trimmed by 6 bases and 1 base, with 18 bases remaining between them. The germline V gene has CDR1 WNHNN and CDR2 SYGVQD (reference sequence). CDR3 in DNA: TGCGCCAGCAGCTACAAGGGGTCCCACTGCCAAGAGACCCAGTACTTC. Amino acids: CASSYKGSHCQETQYF.

The V and J genes are TRBV15 and TRBJ1-6; 8 bases line up with TRBD1. Germline V gene sequence: CDR1 LNHNV, CDR2 YYDKDF (reference sequence). Trimming at V came to 0 bases and at J to 6 bases, leaving 7 bases not matched to a gene. This CDR3 has 17 residues. The CDR3 bases are TGTGCCACCAGCAGAGAGGACCCGGGACAGGCTAATTCACCCCTCCACTTT. Amino acid sequence: CATSREDPGQANSPLHF.

This clone has a handful of counts. This rearrangement joins TRBV30 to TRBJ2-2; the D is unclear. From germline, CDR1 is GTSNPN and CDR2 SVGIG (reference sequence). The CDR3 has 12 amino acids. Trimming took off 3 bases at V and 6 bases at J, with 8 bases between the two ends. CDR3 amino acids: CAWSHGSGELFF. The CDR3 bases are TGTGCCTGGAGCCATGGGTCCGGGGAGCTGTTTTTT.

The V and J genes are TRBV9 and TRBJ1-2, with D hard to call. V gave up 0 bases and J gave up 3 bases, with 9 bases separating them. The length of the CDR3 is 14 residues. Germline CDR1 is SGDLS and CDR2 is YYNGEE. The CDR3 protein is CASSVGHLDYGYTF. DNA for the CDR3: TGTGCCAGCAGCGTAGGACACCTCGACTATGGCTACACCTTC. The whole variable domain, filled in from reference TRBV9 and TRBJ1-2, reads DSGVTQTPKHLITATGQRVTLRCSPRSGDLSVYWYQQSLDQGLQFLIQYYNGEERAKGNILERFSAQQFPDLHSELNLSSLELGDSALYFCASSVGHLDYGYTFGSGTRLTVV.

This chain joins TRBV25-1 and TRBJ1-1; TRBD1 agrees at 7 bases. The J segment lost 11 bases and the V segment lost 8 bases, leaving 11 bases of the junction unmatched. This CDR3 comprises 12 residues. Germline values: CDR1 MGHDK, CDR2 SYGVNS. CDR3 protein: CASDDREKPAFF. CDR3 nucleotides: TGTGCCAGCGACGACAGGGAGAAGCCTGCTTTCTTT.

This sequence joins TRBV11-2 and TRBJ2-5; TRBD1 aligns across 8 bases. Germline-derived CDR1 and CDR2 are SGHAT and FQNNGV. The CDR3 has 17 amino acids. Unmatched junction bases numbered 11, after V lost 1 base and J lost 4 bases. The CDR3 loop is CASSLALVRGQGETQYF. The CDR3 DNA sequence: TGTGCCAGCAGCTTAGCCTTGGTCAGGGGGCAAGGAGAGACCCAGTACTTC.

The V call is TRBV28, the J call TRBJ2-1; the D call may be TRBD1 or TRBD2 (5 bases each). Per germline, CDR1 MDHEN and CDR2 SYDVKM. V was clipped by 5 bases and J by 7 bases, with 15 bases between them. The CDR3 runs to 14 residues. The CDR3 coding sequence is TGTGCCAGCAGTCCCGCGGCAGGGAGTAATGAGCAGTTCTTC. It translates to CASSPAAGSNEQFF.

This clone turned up a few times. This rearrangement joins TRBV18 to TRBJ1-2; the D is unclear. Germline values: CDR1 KGHSH, CDR2 LQKENI. The CDR3 has 13 residues. V lost 2 bases to trimming and J lost 6 bases, with 10 bases between them. CDR3 protein: CASSPNGEDGYTF. In nucleotides, the CDR3 is TGTGCCAGCTCACCAAACGGGGAAGATGGCTACACCTTC. The whole variable domain, remainder taken from reference TRBV18 and TRBJ1-2, is NAGVMQNPRHLVRRRGQEARLRCSPMKGHSHVYWYRQLPEEGLKFMVYLQKENIIDESGMPKERFSAEFPKEGPSILRIQQVVRGDSAAYFCASSPNGEDGYTFGSGTRLTVV.

The J gene is TRBJ1-1, the V gene TRBV6-1; D uncertain. The CDR3 consists of 13 residues. The V end was cut by 7 bases, the J end by 5 bases, with 14 bases between. Germline lookup yields CDR1 MNHNS and CDR2 SASEGT. CDR3 amino acids: CASTQRRETEAFF. DNA for the CDR3: TGTGCCAGCACCCAGCGGAGGGAGACTGAAGCTTTCTTT.

This clone came up a few times. The J gene is TRBJ2-1, the V gene TRBV11-2, with TRBD2 matching 12 bases. The CDR3 consists of 17 residues. The J segment lost 4 bases and the V segment lost 3 bases, leaving 7 bases of the junction unmatched. CDR1 and CDR2 from the germline V gene are SGHAT and FQNNGV. The CDR3 region is CASSFTGLAGRYNEQFF. The CDR3 region has the DNA TGTGCCAGCAGCTTTACCGGACTAGCGGGAAGATACAATGAGCAGTTCTTC.

V gene TRBV30 combines with J gene TRBJ1-1, with 9 bases aligning to TRBD1. V lost 0 bases and J lost 5; bases outside the gene matches: 4. The V gene's germline CDR1 is GTSNPN and CDR2 SVGIG (reference sequence). The CDR3 consists of 14 residues. CDR3 residues: CAWSVGTGKTEAFF. DNA for the CDR3: TGTGCCTGGAGTGTAGGGACAGGGAAGACTGAAGCTTTCTTT.

A few counts support this clone. V usage is TRBV5-1 and J usage is TRBJ1-5; 7 bases are a match to TRBD1. Germline-derived CDR1 and CDR2 are SGHRS and YFSETQ. The CDR3 spans 15 residues. The ends lost 4 bases at V and 0 bases at J; junction bases unmatched: 4. The chain's CDR3 is CASSPGGDSNQPQHF. The CDR3 DNA reads as TGCGCCAGCAGCCCAGGGGGGGATAGCAATCAGCCCCAGCATTTT.

J is TRBJ2-7 and V is TRBV28; 8 bases match TRBD1. The ends lost 4 bases at V and 3 bases at J; junction bases unmatched: 5. CDR1 is MDHEN and CDR2 is SYDVKM in the germline V gene. This CDR3 region has 14 residues. The CDR3 sequence is CASSSGQARYEQYF. The CDR3 region has the DNA TGTGCCAGCAGTTCGGGACAGGCGCGCTACGAGCAGTACTTC.

For the CDR3, the DNA is TGTGCCAGCAGTTATCGCGTTGGCAGCGTCACCTACGAGCAGTACTTC. Protein product: CASSYRVGSVTYEQYF. The genes are TRBV6-5 and TRBJ2-7; no definite D call. V gave up 3 bases and J gave up 2 bases, with 17 bases separating them. The germline V gene has CDR1 MNHEY and CDR2 SVGAGI. The CDR3 extends over 16 amino acids.